This TCR beta chain was captured in a study of T cells expressing NK-cell markers. The authors made TCR beta cDNA libraries by 5'RACE template switching. This switching added a universal primer site and UMIs. From its re-call of the 5' RACE reads, TCRdb lists each CDR3 protein once, without DNA. This sample contains some 150,000 distinct CDR3 sequences. Germline V gene lookup returns CDR1 MNHEY and CDR2 SVGAGI. The CDR3 contains 13 residues. The receptor was derived from a man aged 18-30 years in good health. The genes are TRBV6-5 and TRBJ1-1. Sequences were obtained from blood T cells: a sorted CD56 or NKG2C T cell subset, CD4+ or CD8+ T cells, or bulk PBMC T cells (not recorded which). The CDR3 here is CASSYSMAERAFF.